Listed below are T cell receptor beta chains from one sample, sequenced in a study of blood T cell repertoires in COVID-19. Clones were read by immunoSEQ multiplex PCR, and TCRdb kept only the in-frame ones, dropping some. The data show a few hundred thousand clones, about four fifths seen once. The sample taken for sequencing was PBMCs or T cells enriched from blood (not recorded which). These receptor sequences come from a man in his fifties who had recovered from COVID-19. Both conserved end residues are part of each CDR3. The order of the fields is D gene, V gene, J gene, clone size, CDR3 DNA, CDR3 protein. A D gene is named only where the DNA matches it firmly. Clone size is stated in some rows and not others, as once, few, many or a class when expanded.

D gene: -
V gene: TRBV9
J gene: TRBJ1-6
clone size: -
CDR3 DNA: TGTGCCAGCAGCGTTGCGGGGGGAGGATCACCCCTCCACTTT
CDR3 protein: CASSVAGGGSPLHF

D gene: -
V gene: TRBV6-1
J gene: TRBJ2-5
clone size: -
CDR3 DNA: TGTGCCAGCAGTGAGTTCGGACTACGCCAAGAGACCCAGTACTTC
CDR3 protein: CASSEFGLRQETQYF

D gene: -
V gene: TRBV18
J gene: TRBJ1-3
clone size: -
CDR3 DNA: TGTGCCAGCTCACAAATTCCAGGGACAAATGGAAACACCATATATTTT
CDR3 protein: CASSQIPGTNGNTIYF

D gene: TRBD2
V gene: TRBV10-1
J gene: TRBJ2-2
clone size: -
CDR3 DNA: TGCGCCAGCAGTGAGGGGCCCGGACTAGCGGGGGGTCAGAACACCGGGGAGCTGTTTTTT
CDR3 protein: CASSEGPGLAGGQNTGELFF

D gene: -
V gene: TRBV7-9
J gene: TRBJ2-3
clone size: -
CDR3 DNA: TGTGCCAGCAGCTTGGAAGGAGTCACAGATACGCAGTATTTT
CDR3 protein: CASSLEGVTDTQYF

D gene: -
V gene: TRBV11-2
J gene: TRBJ2-3
clone size: -
CDR3 DNA: TGTGCCAGCAGCTCCCCCGCTGATAGAACAGATACGCAGTATTTT
CDR3 protein: CASSSPADRTDTQYF

D gene: -
V gene: TRBV5-1
J gene: TRBJ1-6
clone size: once
CDR3 DNA: TGCGCCAGCAGCTTGGAGGGCAATAGGAGGGCTAGTTCACCCCTCCACTTT
CDR3 protein: CASSLEGNRRASSPLHF

D gene: TRBD1
V gene: TRBV5-4
J gene: TRBJ2-7
clone size: -
CDR3 DNA: TGTGCCAGCAGCTTGGGCCTCCGGGACAGGGGCGACGAGCAGTACTTC
CDR3 protein: CASSLGLRDRGDEQYF

D gene: -
V gene: TRBV7-9
J gene: TRBJ2-3
clone size: once
CDR3 DNA: TGTGCCAGCAGCTTAAGCAATGCAGATACGCAGTATTTT
CDR3 protein: CASSLSNADTQYF

D gene: -
V gene: TRBV12-5
J gene: TRBJ2-5
clone size: few
CDR3 DNA: TGTGCTAGTGGTTTGGTAAGGGCCCGGAGGGTGGAGGAGACCCAGTACTTC
CDR3 protein: CASGLVRARRVEETQYF

D gene: -
V gene: TRBV7-8
J gene: TRBJ1-2
clone size: few
CDR3 DNA: TGTGCCAGCAGCTTAAACACAAGGGGTTATGGCTACACCTTC
CDR3 protein: CASSLNTRGYGYTF

D gene: TRBD2
V gene: TRBV29-1
J gene: TRBJ2-1
clone size: -
CDR3 DNA: TGCAGCGTACGGGGGGGGTCTTCCTACAATGAGCAGTTCTTC
CDR3 protein: CSVRGGSSYNEQFF

D gene: -
V gene: TRBV27
J gene: TRBJ2-7
clone size: -
CDR3 DNA: TGTGCCAGCAGAGAGACCAGGGGTATATCCTACGAGCAGTACTTC
CDR3 protein: CASRETRGISYEQYF

D gene: -
V gene: TRBV3-1/TRBV3-2
J gene: TRBJ2-5
clone size: -
CDR3 DNA: TGTGCCAGCAGCCCCGCGGGAATACAAGAGACCCAGTACTTC
CDR3 protein: CASSPAGIQETQYF

D gene: -
V gene: TRBV25-1
J gene: TRBJ1-1
clone size: -
CDR3 DNA: TGTGCCAGCAGTGAATATGGCAGGGGACGGGGCAACACTGAAGCTTTCTTT
CDR3 protein: CASSEYGRGRGNTEAFF

D gene: TRBD1
V gene: TRBV30
J gene: TRBJ1-5
clone size: -
CDR3 DNA: TGTGCCTGGAGTGTACACGGGACAGGGGGCTCTCAGCCCCAGCATTTT
CDR3 protein: CAWSVHGTGGSQPQHF

D gene: TRBD2
V gene: TRBV5-6
J gene: TRBJ2-7
clone size: -
CDR3 DNA: TGTGCCAGCAGCACGGGACTAGCGGGAGGGGATTCCTTC
CDR3 protein: CASSTGLAGGDSF

D gene: -
V gene: TRBV15
J gene: TRBJ1-2
clone size: once
CDR3 DNA: TGTGCCACCAGCAGAGGGGGGGACTATGGCTACACCTTC
CDR3 protein: CATSRGGDYGYTF

D gene: -
V gene: TRBV12-3/TRBV12-4
J gene: TRBJ2-2
clone size: -
CDR3 DNA: TGTGCCAGCAGTTTTACCGGGTTCGGGGAGCTGTTTTTT
CDR3 protein: CASSFTGFGELFF

D gene: TRBD2
V gene: TRBV7-8
J gene: TRBJ2-7
clone size: -
CDR3 DNA: TGTGCCAGCAGCTTGCGGGAGGCCGCCTCCTACGAGCAGTACTTC
CDR3 protein: CASSLREAASYEQYF

D gene: TRBD2
V gene: TRBV24-1
J gene: TRBJ2-3
clone size: -
CDR3 DNA: TGTGCCACCATGGGGACTAGCGGGGGGACCGCCCCAGATACGCAGTATTTT
CDR3 protein: CATMGTSGGTAPDTQYF

D gene: TRBD2
V gene: TRBV9
J gene: TRBJ2-1
clone size: once
CDR3 DNA: TGTGCCAGCAGCGTAGGATTTATGTCTGCGGGGGGCCCCTACAATGAGCAGTTCTTC
CDR3 protein: CASSVGFMSAGGPYNEQFF

D gene: TRBD2
V gene: TRBV5-4
J gene: TRBJ2-7
clone size: once
CDR3 DNA: TGTGCCAGCAGCCGGGACTACTGGGAGCAGTACTTC
CDR3 protein: CASSRDYWEQYF

D gene: TRBD2
V gene: TRBV24-1
J gene: TRBJ2-1
clone size: -
CDR3 DNA: TGTGCCACCCGGGGGGGAGGCAATGAGCAGTTCTTC
CDR3 protein: CATRGGGNEQFF

D gene: TRBD2
V gene: TRBV5-1
J gene: TRBJ2-3
clone size: few
CDR3 DNA: TGCGCCAGCAGCTTGGACGGGACTAGTACAGATACGCAGTATTTT
CDR3 protein: CASSLDGTSTDTQYF

D gene: TRBD1
V gene: TRBV5-5
J gene: TRBJ1-1
clone size: -
CDR3 DNA: TGTGCCAGCAGCCCGATGATACAGGGGGTTGAAGCTTTCTTT
CDR3 protein: CASSPMIQGVEAFF

D gene: -
V gene: TRBV4-2
J gene: TRBJ1-4
clone size: -
CDR3 DNA: TGTGCCAGCAGTCCTGAGATGGGCGAAAAACTGTTTTTT
CDR3 protein: CASSPEMGEKLFF

D gene: TRBD2
V gene: TRBV5-1
J gene: TRBJ2-5
clone size: -
CDR3 DNA: TGCGCCAGCAGCCCCCGGCGGGGGGACGATGAGGAGACCCAGTACTTC
CDR3 protein: CASSPRRGDDEETQYF

D gene: -
V gene: TRBV7-9
J gene: TRBJ2-5
clone size: -
CDR3 DNA: TGTGCCAGCAGCTTAGCGGTTCAGAAAGAGACCCAGTACTTC
CDR3 protein: CASSLAVQKETQYF

D gene: TRBD2
V gene: TRBV7-9
J gene: TRBJ2-1
clone size: -
CDR3 DNA: TGTGCCAGCAGCCCTAAGAGCGGGAGCCGCAATGAGCAGTTCTTC
CDR3 protein: CASSPKSGSRNEQFF

D gene: TRBD1
V gene: TRBV5-1
J gene: TRBJ2-7
clone size: -
CDR3 DNA: TGCGCCAGCAGCAACCCTGGGACAGGGGGAGGACAGTACTTC
CDR3 protein: CASSNPGTGGGQYF

D gene: -
V gene: TRBV6-4
J gene: TRBJ1-1
clone size: -
CDR3 DNA: TGTGCCAGCAGTGCCGACAGAAACACTGAAGCTTTCTTT
CDR3 protein: CASSADRNTEAFF

D gene: -
V gene: TRBV27
J gene: TRBJ2-7
clone size: -
CDR3 DNA: TGTGCCAGCAGGTCCCGACGGAGTATGGACGAGCAGTACTTC
CDR3 protein: CASRSRRSMDEQYF

D gene: TRBD1
V gene: TRBV18
J gene: TRBJ2-7
clone size: -
CDR3 DNA: TGTGCCAGCTCACCATTCGGACAGGGTGGCGAGCAGTACTTC
CDR3 protein: CASSPFGQGGEQYF

D gene: -
V gene: TRBV11-1
J gene: TRBJ2-1
clone size: many
CDR3 DNA: TGTGCCAGCAGCTCCCGGGTGGGGGCAGTCTTC
CDR3 protein: CASSSRVGAVF

D gene: -
V gene: TRBV7-6
J gene: TRBJ2-5
clone size: -
CDR3 DNA: TGTGCCAGCAGCTTAGGCCAGTCCCAAGAGACCCAGTACTTC
CDR3 protein: CASSLGQSQETQYF

D gene: -
V gene: TRBV30
J gene: TRBJ1-1
clone size: -
CDR3 DNA: TGTGCCTGGAGATCCGATCGGGGCACTGAAGCTTTCTTT
CDR3 protein: CAWRSDRGTEAFF

D gene: -
V gene: TRBV14
J gene: TRBJ1-6
clone size: -
CDR3 DNA: TGTGCCAGCAAAGGGGTCAATAATTCACCCCTCCACTTT
CDR3 protein: CASKGVNNSPLHF

D gene: TRBD1
V gene: TRBV5-4
J gene: TRBJ2-2
clone size: many
CDR3 DNA: TGTGCCAGCAGCAGGACAGGGACTTCCCGGAACACCGGGGAGCTGTTTTTT
CDR3 protein: CASSRTGTSRNTGELFF